Below are 8 T cell receptor beta chains sequenced from a single sample in a study of T-cell memory formation after mild COVID-19. TCRdb ran MiXCR on the 5' RACE reads and lists one entry per CDR3 protein. The sample comprises 150,000 or so distinct CDR3 sequences, under 30% of which are singletons, and approximately 25% rests with the top ten. Material: PBMCs or a T cell subset sorted from them (not recorded which). Receptor source: an adult woman who had mild COVID-19 (a few samples of this study predate the infection). Cell type and time point are not known.

There are a few counts of this clonotype. The rearrangement links TRBV29-1 to TRBJ2-7, with D tentatively TRBD1 (6 bases). This CDR3 comprises 13 residues. The ends were cut back, 6 bases at V and 3 bases at J, with 15 bases in the middle. CDR1 SQVTM and CDR2 ANQGSEA come from the germline V gene. CDR3 in amino acids: CSVIGGDHYEQYF. The DNA of the CDR3 is TGCAGCGTGATTGGGGGCGACCACTACGAGCAGTACTTC.

The CDR3 coding sequence is TGTGCCAGCAGCTTATTTTCGGACAACGAGCAGTACTTC. Protein product: CASSLFSDNEQYF. The chain links TRBV7-3 to TRBJ2-7; maybe TRBD1 (5 bases). Trimming removed 2 bases from V and 5 bases from J, with 10 bases in between. Germline V gives CDR1 SGHTA, CDR2 FQGTGA. CDR3 length: 13 amino acids.

The chain combines TRBV20-1 with TRBJ1-5; no firm D call. Germline lookup yields CDR1 DFQATT and CDR2 SNEGSKA (reference sequence). The V end was cut by 0 bases, the J end by 4 bases, with 10 bases between. This CDR3 contains 14 residues. The DNA for the CDR3 is TGCAGTGCTAGAGAACGTCAGGCTAATCAGCCCCAGCATTTT. This gives the protein CSARERQANQPQHF.

This chain connects TRBV3-1 to TRBJ2-2; D uncertain. The length of the CDR3 is 12 residues. V was clipped by 5 bases and J by 6 bases, with 7 bases between them. Germline assignment: CDR1 LGHDT and CDR2 YNNKEL (reference sequence). The CDR3 here is CASSSIAGELFF. The CDR3 region has the DNA TGTGCCAGCAGCTCTATCGCCGGGGAGCTGTTTTTT. Full variable domain (remainder filled in from reference TRBV3-1 and TRBJ2-2): DTAVSQTPKYLVTQMGNDKSIKCEQNLGHDTMYWYKQDSKKFLKIMFSYNNKELIINETVPNRFSPKSPDKAHLNLHINSLELGDSAVYFCASSSIAGELFFGEGSRLTVL.

In this sample, this clonotype turned up a few times. The gene calls are TRBV4-1 and TRBJ2-1, with D possibly being TRBD1 (5 bases). The germline CDR1 and CDR2 sequences are MGHRA and YSYEKL. V lost 0 bases and J lost 9, with 15 bases in between. CDR3 length: 15 amino acids. CDR3 sequence (DNA): TGCGCCAGCAGCCAAGAATCGGGCAGGGTGGCTGAGCAGTTCTTC. Protein product: CASSQESGRVAEQFF.

V is TRBV20-1 and J is TRBJ1-2; 10 bases map to TRBD1. J gave up 8 bases and V 3 bases, and 15 bases lay outside the gene matches. CDR1 is DFQATT, CDR2 SNEGSKA, per germline (reference sequence). The CDR3 length is 16 residues. The CDR3 coding sequence is TGCAGTGCTAGTTCCTCTGGGGGGACAGGGGCGAAAGGCTACACCTTC. Residues: CSASSSGGTGAKGYTF.

The chain joins TRBV20-1 to TRBJ1-2, with a tentative D call TRBD1 (5 bases). The CDR3 has 16 residues. Per germline, CDR1 DFQATT and CDR2 SNEGSKA (reference sequence). V lost 0 bases to trimming and J lost 6 bases, with 20 bases between them. This CDR3 reads CSARDPPRRGEHGYTF. The CDR3, as DNA: TGCAGTGCTAGAGATCCCCCCCGACGGGGGGAGCATGGCTACACCTTC.

The table lists this clonotype with a few counts. The chain links TRBV7-8 to TRBJ1-1, with 7 bases matching TRBD1. V dropped 1 base and J dropped 6; count of bases not matched to a gene: 11. The CDR3 totals 16 residues. The germline V gene has CDR1 SGHVS and CDR2 FQNEAQ. The CDR3, as DNA: TGTGCCAGCAGCTTAGGTCGACAGGGTGTTTGGTCTGAAGCTTTCTTT. Protein product: CASSLGRQGVWSEAFF.